These T cell receptor beta chains were read from a single sample in a study of cytomegalovirus exposure and HLA in healthy donors. The data were produced by immunoSEQ multiplex PCR, yet TCRdb's version contains in-frame clones alone and is incomplete. The data show over 150,000 clones, approximately 81% seen once. Sequencing was done on a sample of PBMCs. The receptors were gathered from a male donor in good health and CMV-seronegative. Both conserved end residues are part of each CDR3. A D gene is named only where the DNA matches it firmly. Clone sizes are given selectively: once, few, many, or a class where the clone is expanded.

size: NA
D: TRBD1
J: TRBJ2-5
V: TRBV10-1
CDR3: CASSERGPPGSGQETQYF
DNA: TGCGCCAGCAGTGAGAGGGGGCCCCCGGGCTCAGGGCAAGAGACCCAGTACTTC

size: few
D: TRBD1
J: TRBJ1-2
V: TRBV5-4
CDR3: CASSLGDRDYGYTF
DNA: TGTGCCAGCAGCTTGGGGGACAGGGACTATGGCTACACCTTC

size: NA
D: TRBD1
J: TRBJ1-5
V: TRBV7-9
CDR3: CASSSDREDSNQPQHF
DNA: TGTGCCAGCAGCTCCGACAGGGAGGATAGCAATCAGCCCCAGCATTTT

size: NA
D: NA
J: TRBJ2-4
V: TRBV2
CDR3: CASKGGQNKNIQYF
DNA: TGTGCCAGCAAGGGGGGGCAGAACAAAAACATTCAGTACTTC

size: NA
D: TRBD2
J: TRBJ2-7
V: TRBV5-4
CDR3: CASSTLAGGPYEQYF
DNA: TGTGCCAGCAGCACCTTAGCGGGAGGGCCGTACGAGCAGTACTTC

size: NA
D: TRBD1
J: TRBJ1-5
V: TRBV12-5
CDR3: CASGPGGENQPQHF
DNA: TGTGCTAGTGGTCCAGGGGGCGAGAATCAGCCCCAGCATTTT

size: NA
D: TRBD1
J: TRBJ2-7
V: TRBV19
CDR3: CASSIPGQGLHEQYF
DNA: TGTGCCAGTAGTATACCGGGACAGGGTCTTCACGAGCAGTACTTC

size: once
D: NA
J: TRBJ1-3
V: TRBV28
CDR3: CASSLPGFLSGNTIYF
DNA: TGTGCCAGCAGTTTACCAGGCTTCCTCTCTGGAAACACCATATATTTT

size: NA
D: TRBD1
J: TRBJ1-2
V: TRBV6-5
CDR3: CASSYSTTGGGYGYTF
DNA: TGTGCCAGCAGTTACTCGACCACAGGGGGCGGCTATGGCTACACCTTC

size: NA
D: TRBD2
J: TRBJ2-1
V: TRBV9
CDR3: CASSPTLLASSYNEQFF
DNA: TGTGCCAGCAGCCCCACCCTACTAGCGAGCTCCTACAATGAGCAGTTCTTC

size: few
D: TRBD1
J: TRBJ1-1
V: TRBV5-4
CDR3: CASSPGQADTEAFF
DNA: TGTGCCAGCAGCCCGGGACAGGCTGACACTGAAGCTTTCTTT

size: NA
D: NA
J: TRBJ2-7
V: TRBV2
CDR3: CATGDGSSYEQYF
DNA: TGTGCCACGGGAGACGGCAGCTCCTACGAGCAGTACTTC

size: NA
D: NA
J: TRBJ1-1
V: TRBV5-1
CDR3: CASSLYRTDTEAFF
DNA: TGCGCCAGCAGCTTGTACAGAACTGACACTGAAGCTTTCTTT

size: NA
D: TRBD2
J: TRBJ2-1
V: TRBV15
CDR3: CATSRDGTTNEQFF
DNA: TGTGCCACCAGCAGGGACGGGACTACCAATGAGCAGTTCTTC

size: NA
D: TRBD1
J: TRBJ1-2
V: TRBV5-1
CDR3: CASSLQGADYGYTF
DNA: TGCGCCAGCAGCTTACAGGGGGCGGACTATGGCTACACCTTC

size: NA
D: NA
J: TRBJ2-7
V: TRBV27
CDR3: CASSETSSTYEQYF
DNA: TGTGCCAGCAGTGAGACTAGTTCTACCTACGAGCAGTACTTC

size: NA
D: TRBD1
J: TRBJ2-7
V: TRBV10-3
CDR3: CAIRGTGGDEQYF
DNA: TGTGCCATCAGGGGGACAGGGGGAGACGAGCAGTACTTC

size: NA
D: TRBD2
J: TRBJ2-1
V: TRBV5-6
CDR3: CASSWTSGRGGDNEQFF
DNA: TGTGCCAGCAGCTGGACTAGCGGGAGGGGTGGGGACAATGAGCAGTTCTTC

size: NA
D: TRBD1
J: TRBJ1-2
V: TRBV6-4
CDR3: CASSRTGNYGYTF
DNA: TGTGCCAGCAGCCGGACAGGAAACTATGGCTACACCTTC

size: once
D: NA
J: TRBJ2-5
V: TRBV19
CDR3: CASSIANQETQYF
DNA: TGTGCCAGTAGTATAGCCAATCAAGAGACCCAGTACTTC

size: few
D: TRBD1
J: TRBJ2-2
V: TRBV10-3
CDR3: CAISEGTDPGELFF
DNA: TGTGCCATCAGTGAGGGGACAGACCCCGGGGAGCTGTTTTTT

size: once
D: TRBD2
J: TRBJ2-7
V: TRBV9
CDR3: CASSRNLAGAYEQYF
DNA: TGTGCCAGCAGCCGCAACTTAGCGGGAGCCTACGAGCAGTACTTC

size: NA
D: TRBD2
J: TRBJ2-5
V: TRBV4-3
CDR3: CASSQGRDSQETQYF
DNA: TGCGCCAGCAGCCAGGGGAGGGACTCCCAAGAGACCCAGTACTTC

size: NA
D: NA
J: TRBJ2-7
V: TRBV7-2
CDR3: CASSPQVGGYEQYF
DNA: TGTGCCAGCAGCCCCCAAGTCGGGGGTTACGAGCAGTACTTC

size: NA
D: TRBD1
J: TRBJ1-1
V: TRBV5-1
CDR3: CASSGLQGAGTEAFF
DNA: TGCGCCAGCAGCGGATTACAGGGGGCGGGCACTGAAGCTTTCTTT

size: NA
D: NA
J: TRBJ1-2
V: TRBV30
CDR3: CAWSHEVGSANYGYTF
DNA: TGTGCCTGGAGCCATGAAGTGGGCAGTGCTAACTATGGCTACACCTTC

size: NA
D: NA
J: TRBJ1-5
V: TRBV18
CDR3: CASSPVSGGGNQPQHF
DNA: TGTGCCAGCTCACCCGTTAGTGGGGGGGGCAATCAGCCCCAGCATTTT

size: few
D: NA
J: TRBJ2-7
V: TRBV27
CDR3: CASSLSGYYEQYF
DNA: TGTGCCAGCAGTCTTAGCGGATACTACGAGCAGTACTTC

size: NA
D: TRBD1
J: TRBJ1-2
V: TRBV25-1
CDR3: CASKTGGAVHGYTF
DNA: TGTGCCAGCAAGACAGGGGGAGCCGTGCATGGCTACACCTTC

size: NA
D: TRBD1
J: TRBJ2-7
V: TRBV5-5
CDR3: CASSWDRGVYEQYF
DNA: TGTGCCAGCAGCTGGGACAGGGGAGTCTACGAGCAGTACTTC

size: NA
D: TRBD1
J: TRBJ1-2
V: TRBV7-6
CDR3: CASSSGTGVGGYTF
DNA: TGTGCCAGCAGCTCGGGGACAGGGGTGGGAGGCTACACCTTC

size: few
D: NA
J: TRBJ1-3
V: TRBV10-3
CDR3: CAISAPSVNTIYF
DNA: TGTGCCATCAGTGCCCCGAGCGTAAACACCATATATTTT